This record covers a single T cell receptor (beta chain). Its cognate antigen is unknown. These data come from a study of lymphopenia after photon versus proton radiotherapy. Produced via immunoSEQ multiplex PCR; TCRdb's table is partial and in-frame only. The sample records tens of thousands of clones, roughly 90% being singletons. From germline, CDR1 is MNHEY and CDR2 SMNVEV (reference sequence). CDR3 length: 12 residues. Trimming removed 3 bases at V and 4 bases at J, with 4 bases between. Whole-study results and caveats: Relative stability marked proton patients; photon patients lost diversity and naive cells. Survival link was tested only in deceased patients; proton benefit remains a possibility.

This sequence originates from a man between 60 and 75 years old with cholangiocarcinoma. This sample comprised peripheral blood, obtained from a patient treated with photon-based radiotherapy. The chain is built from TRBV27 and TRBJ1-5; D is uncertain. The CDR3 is CASSFQNQPQHF. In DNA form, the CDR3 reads TGTGCCAGCAGTTTCCAGAATCAGCCCCAGCATTTT.